A selection of T cell receptor beta chains follows, all from one sample in a study of a mutant IDH1 vaccine in newly diagnosed glioma. These receptors' antigens are unknown. The protocol was immunoSEQ multiplex PCR, while the TCRdb copy is restricted to in-frame clones and leaves out a portion. The sample includes around 42,000 clones, 75% to 90% seen only once; the top ten take 1.7%. Sequenced here: PBMCs, sampled from a glioma patient whose treatment included an IDH1 peptide vaccine. These receptors were obtained from a middle-aged man with glioma. The CDR3 runs from the conserved cysteine through the conserved F or W. The D gene is left open where the match is weak. Some rows mark clone size as missing; the rest say once, few, many or name a class of expanded clone.

clone size	D gene	V gene	J gene	CDR3 protein	CDR3 DNA
.	.	TRBV5-1	TRBJ2-5	CASSLGQKETQYF	TGCGCCAGCAGCCTTGGACAGAAAGAGACCCAGTACTTC
.	TRBD1	TRBV6-6	TRBJ2-7	CASKGQLSYEQYF	TGTGCCAGCAAGGGACAGCTCTCCTACGAGCAGTACTTC
.	.	TRBV5-1	TRBJ2-5	CASSETLIGETQYF	TGCGCCAGCAGCGAGACCCTCATAGGGGAGACCCAGTACTTC
.	.	TRBV5-6	TRBJ1-2	CASSLAGGSTYGYTF	TGTGCCAGCAGCTTGGCTGGCGGCAGTACTTATGGCTACACCTTC
few	.	TRBV5-1	TRBJ1-5	CASSLVPGVNQPQHF	TGCGCCAGCAGCTTGGTCCCAGGGGTCAATCAGCCCCAGCATTTT
.	TRBD1	TRBV5-4	TRBJ2-6	CASSWTGLEGANVLTF	TGTGCCAGCAGCTGGACAGGTTTGGAGGGGGCCAACGTCCTGACTTTC
.	TRBD1	TRBV2	TRBJ1-1	CASSEAAGGTEAFF	TGTGCCAGCAGTGAAGCAGCAGGGGGCACTGAAGCTTTCTTT
few	TRBD2	TRBV10-1	TRBJ2-2	CASSATSGRKGGELFF	TGCGCCAGCAGTGCGACTAGCGGGAGGAAAGGTGGGGAGCTGTTTTTT
.	TRBD2	TRBV28	TRBJ2-3	CASSFRGGTDTQYF	TGTGCCAGCAGTTTTCGCGGGGGAACGGATACGCAGTATTTT
.	.	TRBV27	TRBJ2-5	CASSLGETQYF	TGTGCCAGCAGTTTGGGGGAGACCCAGTACTTC
.	.	TRBV10-3	TRBJ1-2	CAISELVTANYGYTF	TGTGCCATCAGTGAATTAGTAACAGCTAACTATGGCTACACCTTC
.	.	TRBV6-5	TRBJ2-1	CASKFLGNEQFF	TGTGCCAGCAAATTCCTAGGAAATGAGCAGTTCTTC
once	.	TRBV6-1	TRBJ1-1	CASSYLGEAFF	TGTGCCAGCAGTTATCTAGGTGAAGCTTTCTTT
.	.	TRBV18	TRBJ2-2	CATYSGESANTGELFF	TGTGCCACCTACTCGGGGGAATCCGCGAACACCGGGGAGCTGTTTTTT
.	.	TRBV7-2	TRBJ1-5	CASSLTSNQPQHF	TGTGCCAGCAGCTTAACCAGCAATCAGCCCCAGCATTTT
.	TRBD2	TRBV12-5	TRBJ2-1	CASGWREVNNEQFF	TGTGCTAGTGGTTGGCGGGAGGTCAACAATGAGCAGTTCTTC
.	.	TRBV5-6	TRBJ2-7	CASSWSSYEQYF	TGTGCCAGCAGCTGGAGCTCCTACGAGCAGTACTTC
once	TRBD1	TRBV9	TRBJ2-7	CASSSRQGSLGEQYF	TGTGCCAGCAGCTCCCGACAGGGATCGTTAGGCGAGCAGTACTTC
.	TRBD2	TRBV7-9	TRBJ2-6	CASSSPAAGGPSGANVLTF	TGTGCCAGCAGCTCTCCCGCGGCGGGAGGGCCTTCTGGGGCCAACGTCCTGACTTTC
.	.	TRBV5-4	TRBJ2-1	CASSQTGGVNEQFF	TGTGCCAGCAGCCAGACCGGAGGAGTGAATGAGCAGTTCTTC
.	.	TRBV11-3	TRBJ1-2	CASSSGGVGGYTF	TGTGCCAGCAGCTCCGGGGGGGTCGGAGGCTACACCTTC
.	TRBD2	TRBV7-7	TRBJ2-2	CASSPGLANTGELFF	TGTGCCAGCAGCCCGGGACTAGCGAACACCGGGGAGCTGTTTTTT
few	TRBD2	TRBV5-1	TRBJ2-2	CASSLLAGGDGELFF	TGCGCCAGCAGCTTGCTAGCGGGAGGGGACGGGGAGCTGTTTTTT
.	TRBD2	TRBV6-1	TRBJ2-7	CASNAGTSGRVEQYF	TGTGCCAGCAACGCCGGGACTAGCGGGAGGGTCGAGCAGTACTTC
once	TRBD1	TRBV29-1	TRBJ2-7	CSVEGQGANEQYF	TGCAGCGTGGAAGGACAGGGGGCGAATGAGCAGTACTTC
.	TRBD1	TRBV10-3	TRBJ1-5	CAISNSGQGEPQHF	TGTGCCATCAGCAATTCGGGACAGGGGGAGCCCCAGCATTTT
.	.	TRBV5-4	TRBJ2-1	CASSPRQTTYNEQFF	TGTGCCAGCAGCCCCCGGCAGACTACCTACAATGAGCAGTTCTTC
.	.	TRBV6-6	TRBJ2-1	CASSPQGYEQFF	TGTGCCAGCAGCCCCCAAGGATATGAGCAGTTCTTC
.	.	TRBV6-6	TRBJ1-4	CASSYITLNEKLFF	TGTGCCAGCAGTTACATCACTTTGAATGAAAAACTGTTTTTT
.	.	TRBV7-7	TRBJ2-3	CASSLDRHHTDTQYF	TGTGCCAGCAGCTTAGATAGGCACCACACAGATACGCAGTATTTT
.	TRBD1	TRBV6-1	TRBJ1-1	CASTTDWDRGEAFF	TGTGCCAGCACCACTGATTGGGACAGGGGAGAAGCTTTCTTT
.	TRBD2	TRBV9	TRBJ2-1	CASSAAGAGNEQFF	TGTGCCAGCAGCGCAGCGGGAGCGGGGAATGAGCAGTTCTTC
few	.	TRBV9	TRBJ1-2	CASKGEGYTF	TGTGCCAGCAAGGGGGAAGGCTACACCTTC